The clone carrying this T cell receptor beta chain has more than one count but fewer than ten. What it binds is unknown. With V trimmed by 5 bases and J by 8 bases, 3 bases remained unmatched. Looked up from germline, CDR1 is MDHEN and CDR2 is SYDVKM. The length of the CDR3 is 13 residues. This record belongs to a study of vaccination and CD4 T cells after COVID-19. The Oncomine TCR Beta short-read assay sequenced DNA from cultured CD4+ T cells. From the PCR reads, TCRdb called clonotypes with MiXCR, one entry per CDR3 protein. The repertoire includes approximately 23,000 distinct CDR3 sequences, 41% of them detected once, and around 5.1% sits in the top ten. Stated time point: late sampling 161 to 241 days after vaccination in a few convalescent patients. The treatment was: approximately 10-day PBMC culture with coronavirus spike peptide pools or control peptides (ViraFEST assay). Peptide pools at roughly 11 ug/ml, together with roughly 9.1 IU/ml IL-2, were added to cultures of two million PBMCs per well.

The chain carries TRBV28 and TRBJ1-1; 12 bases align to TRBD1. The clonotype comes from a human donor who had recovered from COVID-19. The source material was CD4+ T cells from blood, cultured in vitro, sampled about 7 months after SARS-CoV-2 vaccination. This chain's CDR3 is CASSLGTGGEAFF. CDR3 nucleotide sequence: TGTGCCAGCAGTCTCGGGACAGGGGGCGAAGCTTTCTTT.